Below are 11 T cell receptor beta chains sequenced from a single sample in a study of T cells in Graves' hyperthyroidism and ophthalmopathy. Researchers amplified the TCR beta CDR3 regions from RNA transcripts. With the HTBI primer set, the TCR CDR3 went through a first round of RT-PCR. TCRdb redid the calling of the multiplex PCR reads with MiXCR, one entry per CDR3 protein. This table holds under 350,000 distinct CDR3 sequences, about 25% found once. Sequences were obtained from blood. These receptors were collected from a man aged 40-49 years with Graves' hyperthyroidism that later progressed to Graves' ophthalmopathy.

This clonotype was counted at least ten times. The gene calls are TRBV29-1 and TRBJ2-5; 7 positions match TRBD1. The CDR3 loop spans 15 amino acids. With V trimmed by 1 base and J by 7 bases, 12 bases remained unmatched. From germline, CDR1 is SQVTM and CDR2 ANQGSEA. The chain's CDR3 is CSVEGGDSSSSTQYF. In DNA form, the CDR3 reads TGCAGCGTTGAAGGTGGGGACAGTAGCTCATCGACCCAGTACTTC.

Many counts were recorded for this clonotype. The chain carries TRBV29-1 and TRBJ2-5; D gene unclear. V lost 7 bases and J lost 2, with 20 bases in between. The CDR3 spans 15 residues. Germline V gene sequence: CDR1 SQVTM, CDR2 ANQGSEA. The CDR3 region has the DNA TGCAGCGCCCATTCAGCCGGTTTGGGTCAAGAGACCCAGTACTTC. Amino acid sequence: CSAHSAGLGQETQYF.

This clonotype came up many times. This chain links TRBV12-3 or TRBV12-4 with TRBJ1-5; D is uncertain. The germline V and J ends were trimmed by 6 bases and 7 bases, with 13 bases remaining between them. CDR3 size: 13 residues. The CDR3 loop is CASSIDPVQPQHF. In DNA, the CDR3 is TGTGCCAGCAGCATCGACCCTGTGCAGCCCCAGCATTTT.

This clonotype was found many times. CDR3 nucleotide sequence: TGTGCCAGCAGCCACATTGGGACAGGGGAGTACGAGCAGTACTTC. It encodes CASSHIGTGEYEQYF. The V gene is TRBV6-5, the J gene TRBJ2-7; 10 bases are a match to TRBD1. The CDR3 runs 15 residues. V dropped 6 bases and J dropped 4; count of bases not matched to a gene: 9. CDR1 and CDR2 (germline): MNHEY, SVGAGI.

This clonotype came up many times. Here the CDR3 reads CAWSVARVSSGYTF. The CDR3 DNA sequence: TGTGCCTGGAGTGTCGCCAGGGTTTCGTCTGGCTACACCTTC. This sequence joins TRBV30 and TRBJ1-2; TRBD1 might be the D (5 bases). In germline, CDR1 is GTSNPN, CDR2 SVGIG (reference sequence). V lost 0 bases and J 7 bases, leaving 15 bases between the germline ends. The CDR3 contains 14 residues.

This clonotype was found many times. This sequence joins TRBV20-1 and TRBJ2-7; TRBD2 aligns across 15 bases. Looked up from germline, CDR1 is DFQATT and CDR2 is SNEGSKA (reference sequence). Unmatched junction bases numbered 12, after V lost 6 bases and J lost 0 bases. The CDR3 runs 18 residues. CDR3 bases: TGCAGTGCCGTCCTACCGGGACTAGCGGGAGGTCCCTCCTACGAGCAGTACTTC. This codes for CSAVLPGLAGGPSYEQYF.

Comments on this clonotype: The junction shows a germline mismatch at one end, possibly a read error. V is TRBV10-3 and J is TRBJ2-7, with D possibly TRBD1 on 6 matching bases. Germline assignment: CDR1 ENHRY and CDR2 SYGVKD. This CDR3 contains 13 residues. CDR3 protein: CAVSELSTGKQYF. The CDR3 nucleotides read TGTGCCGTCAGTGAGCTTTCCACAGGGAAGCAGTACTTC.

This clonotype was recorded many times. The chain links TRBV27 to TRBJ2-2; TRBD1 or TRBD2 may be the D gene (5 bases each). The length of the CDR3 is 15 residues. Germline V gene lookup returns CDR1 MNHEY and CDR2 SMNVEV (reference sequence). Trimming took 6 bases from V and 0 from J, leaving 11 bases between them. This CDR3 is CASSSGTTNTGELFF. Here the CDR3 DNA reads TGTGCCAGCAGCTCCGGGACCACGAACACCGGGGAGCTGTTTTTT.

In its sample, this clonotype was seen many times. This chain connects TRBV6-1 to TRBJ2-7, with TRBD2 matching 10 bases. The CDR3 has 13 amino acids. After removal of 6 bases from V and 7 bases from J, the junction contained 6 bases not matched to a gene. Looked up from germline, CDR1 is MNHNS and CDR2 is SASEGT. The CDR3 loop is CASRTGLAREQYF. The DNA for the CDR3 is TGTGCCAGCAGAACGGGACTAGCGCGGGAGCAGTACTTC.

The genes are TRBV6-1 and TRBJ2-5, with 7 bases matching TRBD1. Germline V gives CDR1 MNHNS, CDR2 SASEGT. The V segment lost 5 bases and the J segment 5 bases; nucleotides outside the gene matches: 14. The CDR3 loop spans 16 amino acids. This CDR3 is CASSRTGVRGGETQYF. The CDR3 bases are TGTGCCAGCAGTCGTACAGGGGTGAGAGGGGGCGAGACCCAGTACTTC.

This clonotype was detected ten times or more. This chain joins TRBV6-5 and TRBJ1-1; unclear D gene. Deletions cut 7 bases from V and 0 bases from J, with 12 bases between. CDR3 size: 14 residues. Germline lookup yields CDR1 MNHEY and CDR2 SVGAGI. CDR3 amino acids: CASTKDGLNTEAFF. The DNA for the CDR3 is TGTGCCAGCACCAAAGATGGTTTGAACACTGAAGCTTTCTTT.